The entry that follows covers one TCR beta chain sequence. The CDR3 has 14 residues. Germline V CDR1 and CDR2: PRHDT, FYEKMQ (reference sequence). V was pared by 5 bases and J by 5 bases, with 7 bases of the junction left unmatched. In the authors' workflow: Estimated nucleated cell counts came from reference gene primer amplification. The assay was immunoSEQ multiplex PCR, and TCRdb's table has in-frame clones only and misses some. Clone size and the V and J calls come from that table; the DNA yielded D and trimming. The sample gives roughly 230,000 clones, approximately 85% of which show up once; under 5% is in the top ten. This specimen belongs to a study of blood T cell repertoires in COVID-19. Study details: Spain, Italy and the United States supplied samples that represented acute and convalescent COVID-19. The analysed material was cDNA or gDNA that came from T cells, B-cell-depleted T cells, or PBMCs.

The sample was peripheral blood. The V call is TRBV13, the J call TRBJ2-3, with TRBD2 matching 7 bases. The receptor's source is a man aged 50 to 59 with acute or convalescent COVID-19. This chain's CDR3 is CASSTSSGLDTQYF. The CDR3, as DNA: TGTGCCAGCAGCACCAGTAGCGGGCTAGATACGCAGTATTTT.